What follows describes a single TCR beta chain. The antigen remains unidentified. The CDR3 is made up of 13 amino acids. Germline assignment: CDR1 SQVTM and CDR2 ANQGSEA. Trimming removed 1 base at V and 6 bases at J, with 12 bases between. The source of the sample is a study of cytotoxic CD8 clonotypes in ibrutinib-treated CLL. Study context: By median roughly 68 months, approximately twelve had progressed and approximately 15 stayed remitted; responses had been 2 complete and approximately 24 partial. Study-level points and caveats: Public clonotypes, found uncommonly, either contracted or stayed stable on treatment. An increase in clonality occurred at ibrutinib response, followed by a return toward baseline at progression.

Sequenced by immunoSEQ multiplex PCR; TCRdb stores in-frame clones only, minus some. This table holds about 200,000 clones, around 75% found once. The chain combines TRBV29-1 with TRBJ1-1, with D unclear. The TCR sequence derives from a human donor with chronic lymphocytic leukemia. Sequenced here: PBMCs, sampled after 12 months of ibrutinib treatment. In DNA form, the CDR3 reads TGCAGCGTTGAAGGAATAGGCAGATCTGAAGCTTTCTTT. Translating gives CSVEGIGRSEAFF.